This T cell receptor beta chain originates from a study of blood T cell repertoires in COVID-19. Turning to the study itself: Researchers got acute and convalescent COVID-19 samples from the United States, Italy and Spain. PBMCs, B-cell-depleted T cells, or T cells provided the cDNA or gDNA that made up the material.

The age range of participants was 18 to 89 years, with residence in about two dozen US areas. The study assigned cohorts using participant-reported clinical history. This table comes from immunoSEQ multiplex PCR, and its TCRdb copy is limited to in-frame clones, with some not included. The data hold 220,000 or so clones, with about four fifths observed a single time. CDR1 is LNHDA, CDR2 SQIVND, per germline (reference sequence). Trimming took 9 bases from V and 7 from J; bases not matched to a gene: 8. The CDR3 totals 14 residues. The clonotype originates from a woman between 40 and 55 years old with acute COVID-19. The sample was PBMCs or T cells enriched from blood (not recorded which). The rearrangement joins TRBV19 to TRBJ2-1; 11 bases align to TRBD2. This chain's CDR3 is CASRTSGSGNEQFF. The CDR3 DNA sequence: TGTGCCAGCCGAACTAGCGGGAGCGGAAATGAGCAGTTCTTC. Full variable domain (outside the CDR3, taken from reference TRBV19 and TRBJ2-1): DGGITQSPKYLFRKEGQNVTLSCEQNLNHDAMYWYRQDPGQGLRLIYYSQIVNDFQKGDIAEGYSVSREKKESFPLTVTSAQKNPTAFYLCASRTSGSGNEQFFGPGTRLTVL.